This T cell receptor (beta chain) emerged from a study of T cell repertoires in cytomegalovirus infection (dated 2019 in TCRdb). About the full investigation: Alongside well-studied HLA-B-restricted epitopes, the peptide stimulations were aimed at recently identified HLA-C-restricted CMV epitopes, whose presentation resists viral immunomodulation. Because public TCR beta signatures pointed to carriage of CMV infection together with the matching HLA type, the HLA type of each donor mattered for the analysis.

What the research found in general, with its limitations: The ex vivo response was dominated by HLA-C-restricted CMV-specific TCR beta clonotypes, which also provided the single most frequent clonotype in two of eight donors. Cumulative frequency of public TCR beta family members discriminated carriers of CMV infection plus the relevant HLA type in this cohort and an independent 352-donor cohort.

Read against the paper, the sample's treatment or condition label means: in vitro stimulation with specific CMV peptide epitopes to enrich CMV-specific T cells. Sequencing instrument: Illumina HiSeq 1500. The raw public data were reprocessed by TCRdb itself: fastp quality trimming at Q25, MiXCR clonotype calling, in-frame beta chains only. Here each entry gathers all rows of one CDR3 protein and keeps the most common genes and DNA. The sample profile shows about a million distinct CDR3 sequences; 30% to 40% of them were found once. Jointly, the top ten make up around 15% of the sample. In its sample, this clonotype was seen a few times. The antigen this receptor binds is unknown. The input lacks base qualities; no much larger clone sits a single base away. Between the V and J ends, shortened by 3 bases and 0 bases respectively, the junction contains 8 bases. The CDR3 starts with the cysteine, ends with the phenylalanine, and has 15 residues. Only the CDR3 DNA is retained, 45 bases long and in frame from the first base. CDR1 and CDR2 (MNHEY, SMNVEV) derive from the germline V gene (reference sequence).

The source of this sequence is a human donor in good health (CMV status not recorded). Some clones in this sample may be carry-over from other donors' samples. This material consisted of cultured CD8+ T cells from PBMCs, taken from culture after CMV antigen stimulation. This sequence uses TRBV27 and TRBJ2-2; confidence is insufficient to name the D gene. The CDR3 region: CASSFYSPNTGELFF. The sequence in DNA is TGTGCCAGCAGTTTTTATTCACCGAACACCGGGGAGCTGTTTTTT.